The 11 T cell receptor beta chains listed next were all sequenced from one sample in a study of T cells expressing NK-cell markers. Reanalyzing the 5' RACE reads, TCRdb keeps one entry per CDR3 protein, without DNA. This listing includes around 550,000 distinct CDR3 sequences. The specimen was blood T cells: a sorted CD56 or NKG2C T cell subset, CD4+ or CD8+ T cells, or bulk PBMC T cells (not recorded which). These receptors were obtained from a man younger than 30 in good health.

The chain is built from TRBV6-1 and TRBJ2-7. This CDR3 region has 14 residues. Germline V gene data show CDR1 as MNHNS and CDR2 as SASEGT. The CDR3 reads CASRGSTGSYEQYF.

This rearrangement joins TRBV25-1 to TRBJ1-5; the TRBD1 assignment by TCRdb is unverifiable without DNA. The CDR3 runs 16 residues. Per germline, CDR1 MGHDK and CDR2 SYGVNS. CDR3 residues: CASSASGTGEGQPQHF. Combining the CDR3 with reference TRBV25-1 and TRBJ1-5 gives the whole variable domain EADIYQTPRYLVIGTGKKITLECSQTMGHDKMYWYQQDPGMELHLIHYSYGVNSTEKGDLSSESTVSRIRTEHFPLTLESARPSHTSQYLCASSASGTGEGQPQHFGDGTRLSIL.

The chain employs TRBV27 and TRBJ2-7; no DNA is available, so the TRBD1 call from TCRdb remains unchecked. CDR1 MNHEY and CDR2 SMNVEV come from the germline V gene (reference sequence). The CDR3 covers 17 residues. The CDR3: CASSFKTGTGVDDEQYF.

V usage is TRBV15 and J usage is TRBJ2-5; checking the TCRdb D call of TRBD1 is not possible without DNA. This CDR3 has 14 amino acids. Germline V gives CDR1 LNHNV, CDR2 YYDKDF (reference sequence). The CDR3: CATGGGPTGETQYF.

This chain links TRBV6-5 with TRBJ2-3. The CDR3 covers 11 residues. Germline-derived CDR1 and CDR2 are MNHEY and SVGAGI. CDR3: CATSNTDTQYF.

The chain joins TRBV7-9 to TRBJ2-7. The CDR3 totals 12 residues. Germline V gene sequence: CDR1 SEHNR, CDR2 FQNEAQ (reference sequence). CDR3 sequence: CASSRGTYEQYF.

The genes are TRBV7-9 and TRBJ1-1; TCRdb returns TRBD1, unconfirmable since there is no DNA. Per germline, CDR1 SEHNR and CDR2 FQNEAQ (reference sequence). CDR3 length equals 17 residues. CDR3 loop: CASSSVLGRGMNTEAFF. Full variable domain (outside the CDR3, taken from reference TRBV7-9 and TRBJ1-1): DTGVSQNPRHKITKRGQNVTFRCDPISEHNRLYWYRQTLGQGPEFLTYFQNEAQLEKSRLLSDRFSAERPKGSFSTLEIQRTEQGDSAMYLCASSSVLGRGMNTEAFFGQGTRLTVV.

The chain carries TRBV29-1 and TRBJ2-5; TCRdb's D gene call, TRBD2, goes unchecked for lack of DNA. CDR1 is SQVTM, CDR2 ANQGSEA, per germline. This CDR3 comprises 12 residues. This chain's CDR3 is CSASGNQETQYF.

This chain links TRBV5-4 with TRBJ2-2; TCRdb designates TRBD2, a call that cannot be tested without DNA. The germline V gene has CDR1 SGHNT and CDR2 YYREEE (reference sequence). The CDR3 loop spans 16 amino acids. The CDR3 region is CASSFGVAGDTGELFF. The complete variable domain, with remaining parts taken from reference TRBV5-4 and TRBJ2-2, reads ETGVTQSPTHLIKTRGQQVTLRCSSQSGHNTVSWYQQALGQGPQFIFQYYREEENGRGNFPPRFSGLQFPNYSSELNVNALELDDSALYLCASSFGVAGDTGELFFGEGSRLTVL.

The J gene is TRBJ1-2, the V gene TRBV4-2. Germline V gene sequence: CDR1 LGHNA, CDR2 YNFKEQ. The CDR3 runs to 15 residues. The CDR3 loop is CASNQPVEVGYGYTF.

V usage is TRBV19 and J usage is TRBJ2-2; TCRdb's D call of TRBD2 is untestable without DNA. Per germline, CDR1 LNHDA and CDR2 SQIVND (reference sequence). CDR3 length equals 15 residues. The chain's CDR3 is CASSQEEGRIGELFF.